Here is one TCR beta chain with its context. Its antigen target is currently unknown. Per-nucleotide qualities are absent, and no much larger clonotype sits a single base away. The immunoSEQ Assay, which uses bias-controlled multiplex PCR amplification of genomic DNA, was used to profile TCRbeta CDR3 regions. Processing in the source paper ran as follows. To quantify the absolute abundance of each unique TCRbeta CDR3 region, the sequences were collapsed and filtered. Two models were used to test differential abundance: a binomial model (Fisher-equivalent) and a beta-binomial model that adds time-dependent variance fitted from healthy donors. Any clone with fewer than 5 combined templates was excluded, and a clone was called differentially abundant if its Benjamini-Hochberg FDR was below 0.01. Beta-binomial variance was modeled as a function of total template count across the two samples using the form v = (b*log(k)+a)^2. TCRdb retrieved this table from immuneACCESS and kept in-frame rearrangements only. Not all clones are present; in checked studies, unresolved V genes account for under half, and no reason is known for the remainder. D and trimming were read from the DNA, whereas the V and J calls and clone size are those reported in that table. The sample yields around 100,000 clones; 80% to 90% were counted once. The ten largest clones represent about 5.9% of the sample.

The sample comes from a study of identifying expanded T cells in peripheral blood (dated by TCRdb to between 2018 and 2021). For the wider study: Four technical replicates, made by sequencing separate aliquots from the same pool of genomic DNA, were compared pairwise.

Study-level results and caveats: Across all healthy-donor time intervals, the beta-binomial model significantly cut both the number of clones called differentially abundant and the false-positive rate. It was expected by the authors that biological variance in healthy repertoires might increase further over much longer intervals, such as months to years. Between technical replicates the binomial model flagged around 1.2 differentially abundant clones, whereas over around 2 weeks the binomial model flagged about 15 and over roughly 4 weeks around 18. For all healthy donors, the variance in clone template counts between two-week samples rose significantly as total template count increased.

No immune events such as infections were documented for the healthy donors during the collection period. Time-dependent variance in a beta-binomial model of T-cell clone differential abundance was calibrated using healthy-donor blood repertoires as a training cohort. The training cohort comprised about ten healthy donors, 3 female and 7 male. Donor ages ranged from about 29 to 65 years, with an average of roughly 47 years. Obtained from a commercial supplier, whole blood was collected from each healthy donor at three time points set 2 to 3 weeks apart. Genomic DNA was extracted from unsorted whole blood for immunosequencing. Counted from cysteine to phenylalanine, this CDR3 has 14 amino acids. Only CDR3 DNA remains: 42 bases, in frame from the first base. V loses 7 bases, J loses 5 bases, and the germline ends lie 18 bases apart. The CDR1 and CDR2 encoded by the germline V gene are SGHTA and FQGNSA.

Recombination linked TRBV7-2 to TRBJ2-7; tentative D gene TRBD2, with 5 bases matching. The receptor was isolated from a person aged 18-70 years in good health. The sequenced sample consisted of blood. The nucleotide sequence reads TGTGCCAGCACCCCAATCCCGGCGGGCGACGAGCAGTACTTC. Its translation is CASTPIPAGDEQYF.